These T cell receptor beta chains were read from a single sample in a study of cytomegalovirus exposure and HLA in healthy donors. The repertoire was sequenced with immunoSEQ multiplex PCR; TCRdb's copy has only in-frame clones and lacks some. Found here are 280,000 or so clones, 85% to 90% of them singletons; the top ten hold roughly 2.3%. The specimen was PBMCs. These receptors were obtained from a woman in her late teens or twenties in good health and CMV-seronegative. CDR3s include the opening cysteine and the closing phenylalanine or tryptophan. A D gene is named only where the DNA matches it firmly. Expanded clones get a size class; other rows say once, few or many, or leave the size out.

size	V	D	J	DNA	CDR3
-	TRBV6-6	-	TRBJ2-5	TGTGCCAGCGGGAGGGGGAACCAAGAGACCCAGTACTTC	CASGRGNQETQYF
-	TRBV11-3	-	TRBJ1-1	TGTGCCAGCAGCTTTAGTGGGGCAGGCACTGAAGCTTTCTTT	CASSFSGAGTEAFF
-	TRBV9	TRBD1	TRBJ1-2	TGTGCCAGCAGCCAATCGACAGGGGGTAACTATGGCTACACCTTC	CASSQSTGGNYGYTF
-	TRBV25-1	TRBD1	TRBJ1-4	TGTGCCAGCAGTGAATATCCGACAGGGACTAATGAAAAACTGTTTTTT	CASSEYPTGTNEKLFF
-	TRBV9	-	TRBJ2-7	TGTGCCAGCACCCCAGGGGCAGACCTTTACTACGAGCAGTACTTC	CASTPGADLYYEQYF
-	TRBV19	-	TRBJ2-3	TGTGCCAGTAATATCCGAGCGGACACAGATACGCAGTATTTT	CASNIRADTDTQYF
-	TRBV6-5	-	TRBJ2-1	TGTGCCAGCAGTTCAGGATCAGGGGCTCGATACAATGAGCAGTTCTTC	CASSSGSGARYNEQFF
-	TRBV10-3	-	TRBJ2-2	TGTGCCATCAGCGGGGGAATCTACACCGGGGAGCTGTTTTTT	CAISGGIYTGELFF
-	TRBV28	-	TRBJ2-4	TGTGCCAGCATGGCCACTAATAGCGCCAAAAACATTCAGTACTTC	CASMATNSAKNIQYF
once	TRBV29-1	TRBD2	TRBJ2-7	TGCAGCGTTGGGCTAGCGGGGTGGGAGCAGTACTTC	CSVGLAGWEQYF
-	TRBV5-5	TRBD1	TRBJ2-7	TGTGCCAGCAGCTCCCCGGGACAGTTATCCTACGAGCAGTACTTC	CASSSPGQLSYEQYF
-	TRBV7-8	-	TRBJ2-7	TGTGCCAGCTTCCCCCCTTCGTCCCACGAGCAGTACTTC	CASFPPSSHEQYF
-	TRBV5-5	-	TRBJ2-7	TGTGCCAGCAGCCCCCTTTGGGGGGAGGGGGTGGGCGAGCAGTACTTC	CASSPLWGEGVGEQYF
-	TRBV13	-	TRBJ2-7	TGTGCCAGCAGCCCTCCTTCAGGCGAGCAGTACTTC	CASSPPSGEQYF
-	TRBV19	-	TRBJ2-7	TGTGCCAGTAGTATAGCAGTAAACAGTGTATACGAGCAGTACTTC	CASSIAVNSVYEQYF
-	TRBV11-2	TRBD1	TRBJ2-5	TGTGCCAGCAGCTTAGTTTCGGGACAGGGTTGGGAGACCCAGTACTTC	CASSLVSGQGWETQYF
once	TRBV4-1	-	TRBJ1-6	TGCGCCAGCAGCCCTGAACCTTACCAGAATTCCCCCCTCCACTTT	CASSPEPYQNSPLHF
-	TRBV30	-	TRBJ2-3	TGTGCCTGGGATAGTACGAGAACCGTCGGCACAGATACGCAGTATTTT	CAWDSTRTVGTDTQYF
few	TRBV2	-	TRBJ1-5	TGTGCCAGCAGTTCCCGGGTGGGTAGCAATCAGCCCCAGCATTTT	CASSSRVGSNQPQHF
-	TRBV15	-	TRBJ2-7	TGTGCCACCAGCAGAGATGGGAGAGTGGAGCAGTACTTC	CATSRDGRVEQYF
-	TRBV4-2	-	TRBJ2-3	TGTGCCAGCAGCCAAGATCAAGATACGCAGTATTTT	CASSQDQDTQYF
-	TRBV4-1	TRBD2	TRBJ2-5	TGCGCCAGCAGCCCACTATTTATTGCGGGGGGGGCGACCCAGTACTTC	CASSPLFIAGGATQYF
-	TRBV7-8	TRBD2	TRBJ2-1	TGTGCCAGCAGCTTAGTTCGAGCGGGGGGGCCAAATGAGCAGTTCTTC	CASSLVRAGGPNEQFF
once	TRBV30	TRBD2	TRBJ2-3	TGTGCCTGGAGTAACGGGGGGGCTCCCACAGATACGCAGTATTTT	CAWSNGGAPTDTQYF